Listed below are T cell receptor beta chains from one sample, sequenced in a study of T cell responses to AZD1222 COVID-19 vaccine. Profiling relied on immunoSEQ multiplex PCR, and the TCRdb table lists in-frame clones only, not all of them. The data contain 95,000 to 150,000 clones, over 75% of them singletons. Material: peripheral blood, obtained on day 0 of AZD1222 vaccination. The receptor set was obtained from an adult in good health. Each CDR3 is given with its conserved first and last residue. D genes are given only for firm matches. The listing skips clone size in some rows; elsewhere it reads once, few, many or a size class.

v_call: TRBV10-1
j_call: TRBJ2-7
d_call: .
clone_size: .
cdr3_aa: CASSANKDEQYF
cdr3_nt: TGCGCCAGCAGTGCTAACAAGGACGAGCAGTACTTC

v_call: TRBV6-4
j_call: TRBJ1-1
d_call: .
clone_size: .
cdr3_aa: CASRLTGRTEAFF
cdr3_nt: TGTGCCAGCAGGCTGACAGGTCGTACTGAAGCTTTCTTT

v_call: TRBV29-1
j_call: TRBJ1-5
d_call: .
clone_size: .
cdr3_aa: CSVGPSLNQPQHF
cdr3_nt: TGCAGCGTGGGACCCAGCCTTAATCAGCCCCAGCATTTT

v_call: TRBV2
j_call: TRBJ1-1
d_call: .
clone_size: .
cdr3_aa: CASSLQGTSEAFF
cdr3_nt: TGTGCCAGCAGTTTGCAGGGGACCTCTGAAGCTTTCTTT

v_call: TRBV19
j_call: TRBJ2-7
d_call: .
clone_size: .
cdr3_aa: CATSDRLSYEQYF
cdr3_nt: TGTGCCACCTCTGACAGACTCTCCTACGAGCAGTACTTC

v_call: TRBV5-1
j_call: TRBJ2-1
d_call: TRBD2
clone_size: .
cdr3_aa: CASSSGLALPRHEQFF
cdr3_nt: TGCGCCAGCAGCTCAGGACTAGCCCTACCCCGTCATGAGCAGTTCTTC

v_call: TRBV28
j_call: TRBJ2-1
d_call: TRBD1
clone_size: few
cdr3_aa: CASSSAGQGLNEQFF
cdr3_nt: TGTGCCAGCAGTTCCGCGGGACAGGGACTCAATGAGCAGTTCTTC

v_call: TRBV7-9
j_call: TRBJ2-5
d_call: .
clone_size: .
cdr3_aa: CASIPRGQETQYF
cdr3_nt: TGTGCCAGCATCCCCCGGGGGCAAGAGACCCAGTACTTC

v_call: TRBV15
j_call: TRBJ2-1
d_call: .
clone_size: .
cdr3_aa: CATSRGGLRNYNEQFF
cdr3_nt: TGTGCCACCAGCAGGGGGGGACTTCGCAATTACAATGAGCAGTTCTTC

v_call: TRBV20-1
j_call: TRBJ1-1
d_call: .
clone_size: .
cdr3_aa: CSAKGSGRAFF
cdr3_nt: TGCAGTGCTAAAGGGTCTGGTCGGGCTTTCTTT

v_call: TRBV12-3/TRBV12-4
j_call: TRBJ1-6
d_call: .
clone_size: .
cdr3_aa: CASSFYSNSPLHF
cdr3_nt: TGTGCCAGCAGTTTCTATTCCAATTCACCCCTCCACTTT

v_call: TRBV4-1
j_call: TRBJ1-1
d_call: TRBD1
clone_size: .
cdr3_aa: CASSRDDRGASMNTEAFF
cdr3_nt: TGCGCCAGCAGCCGGGACGACAGGGGGGCGTCGATGAACACTGAAGCTTTCTTT

v_call: TRBV9
j_call: TRBJ1-4
d_call: .
clone_size: .
cdr3_aa: CASSTLSGTEKLFF
cdr3_nt: TGTGCCAGCAGCACATTATCCGGGACCGAAAAACTGTTTTTT

v_call: TRBV4-1
j_call: TRBJ1-2
d_call: TRBD1
clone_size: .
cdr3_aa: CASSQRDSRVKMGYTF
cdr3_nt: TGCGCCAGCAGCCAGAGGGACAGTCGGGTAAAAATGGGCTACACCTTC

v_call: TRBV6-2/TRBV6-3
j_call: TRBJ2-1
d_call: TRBD2
clone_size: .
cdr3_aa: CASSRGLAGPSYNEQFF
cdr3_nt: TGTGCCAGCAGCCGGGGACTAGCGGGACCTTCCTACAATGAGCAGTTCTTC